This entry lists 13 T cell receptor beta chains sequenced from one sample in a study of blood T cell repertoires in COVID-19. TCRdb's copy holds only in-frame clones and misses some; the assay was immunoSEQ multiplex PCR. The sample carries 23,000 or so clones, around 80% recorded once. Sequencing input: peripheral blood. These receptors all come from a woman older than 75 with acute or convalescent COVID-19.

This clone was picked up one time. The CDR3 sequence is CASSQGQGWTIYF. Written as DNA, the CDR3 is TGTGCCAGCAGCCAAGGCCAGGGTTGGACCATATATTTT. The genes are TRBV3-1 (or the pseudogene TRBV3-2) and TRBJ1-3, with D maybe TRBD1 (5 bases). V was shortened by 1 base and J by 10 bases, with 11 bases between the two germline ends. CDR1 LGHDT and CDR2 YNNKEL come from the germline V gene (reference sequence). The CDR3 contains 13 residues.

The chain combines TRBV19 with TRBJ2-1; 9 bases are a match to TRBD2. The junction had 6 bases not matched to a gene; V was cut back by 5 bases and J by 4 bases. This CDR3 is built from 15 residues. CDR1 is LNHDA and CDR2 is SQIVND in the germline V gene (reference sequence). CDR3: CASSHASGEYNEQFF. CDR3 DNA sequence: TGTGCCAGTAGTCACGCTAGCGGGGAGTACAATGAGCAGTTCTTC.

The rearrangement joins TRBV14 to TRBJ1-4; D perhaps matches TRBD1 (6 bases). The V end was cut by 1 base, the J end by 7 bases, with 16 bases between. Germline V gene sequence: CDR1 SGHDN, CDR2 FVKESK. CDR3 length: 16 amino acids. In nucleotides, the CDR3 is TGTGCCAGCAGCCAAGTTGCGGGGGCGCCGGGTGAAAAACTGTTTTTT. Protein sequence: CASSQVAGAPGEKLFF.

This clone was observed a handful of times. The chain joins TRBV2 to TRBJ1-3, with a weak D call TRBD1 (5 bases). Germline assignment: CDR1 SNHLY and CDR2 FYNNEI. Trimming took 3 bases from V and 1 from J, leaving 10 bases between them. CDR3 size: 15 residues. As DNA, the CDR3 is TGTGCCAGCAGTGACCACAGGATTTCTGGAAACACCATATATTTT. Translating it yields CASSDHRISGNTIYF.

The chain recombines TRBV7-2 with TRBJ2-7; a weak D match, TRBD2 (6 bases). The CDR3 has 15 residues. CDR1 is SGHTA and CDR2 is FQGNSA in the germline V gene. Trimming shortened V by 4 bases and J by 4 bases, and 17 bases separated the two germline ends. CDR3 protein: CASSSSYGREYEQYF. CDR3 sequence (DNA): TGTGCCAGCAGCTCAAGTTATGGCCGGGAGTACGAGCAGTACTTC.

V usage is TRBV6-2 or TRBV6-3 and J usage is TRBJ1-2; D unclear. Trimming removed 0 bases from V and 8 bases from J, with 19 bases in between. Per the germline V gene, CDR1 is MNHEY and CDR2 is SVGEGT. This CDR3 contains 16 residues. The CDR3 sequence is CASSYSKVEGEGGYTF. The CDR3 DNA is TGTGCCAGCAGTTACTCGAAGGTAGAGGGAGAAGGCGGCTACACCTTC.

The CDR3 sequence is CASSQDREETQYF. The CDR3 bases are TGCGCCAGCAGCCAAGACCGTGAAGAGACCCAGTACTTC. V and J are TRBV4-3 and TRBJ2-5, with D hard to call. Between the trimmed V and J ends, which lost 0 bases and 3 bases, there was a span of 5 bases. The CDR3 has 13 residues. CDR1 is LGHNA and CDR2 is YSLEER in the germline V gene.

This clone was recorded a few times. The V call is TRBV19, the J call TRBJ1-6, with 10 bases identical to TRBD1. Germline CDR1 and CDR2: LNHDA and SQIVND (reference sequence). The CDR3 length is 17 residues. J gave up 3 bases and V 4 bases, and 6 bases lay outside the gene matches. CDR3 sequence (DNA): TGTGCCAGTAGTACACAGGACAGGGGGTACTATAATTCACCCCTCCACTTT. Encoded protein: CASSTQDRGYYNSPLHF.

The chain couples TRBV6-2 or TRBV6-3 to TRBJ1-1; the D is unclear. Trimming pared 4 bases from V and 5 bases from J, leaving 8 bases between. CDR1 is MNHEY, CDR2 SVGEGT, per germline. There are 12 residues in the CDR3. The CDR3 loop is CASSFLSTEAFF. CDR3 nucleotides: TGTGCCAGCAGTTTCCTTTCTACTGAAGCTTTCTTT.

The chain recombines TRBV6-1 with TRBJ1-4; 9 bases match TRBD1. The trim removed 4 bases at V and 8 bases at J, leaving 11 bases unmatched. CDR1 is MNHNS, CDR2 SASEGT, per germline. This CDR3 comprises 16 residues. The CDR3 reads CASSGSLTGGVEKLFF. The DNA of the CDR3 is TGTGCCAGCAGTGGCTCTTTGACAGGGGGTGTCGAAAAACTGTTTTTT.

The rearrangement links TRBV18 to TRBJ1-1, with 11 bases lining up with TRBD1. The germline CDR1 and CDR2 sequences are KGHSH and LQKENI. There are 15 residues in the CDR3. V was pared by 3 bases and J by 4 bases, with 4 bases of the junction left unmatched. The CDR3 DNA reads TGTGCCAGCTCACCCCCGGGGACAGGGGGCACTGAAGCTTTCTTT. This encodes CASSPPGTGGTEAFF. Drawing the rest from reference TRBV18 and TRBJ1-1, the complete variable domain is NAGVMQNPRHLVRRRGQEARLRCSPMKGHSHVYWYRQLPEEGLKFMVYLQKENIIDESGMPKERFSAEFPKEGPSILRIQQVVRGDSAAYFCASSPPGTGGTEAFFGQGTRLTVV.

The chain is built from TRBV19 and TRBJ1-1; no clear D. CDR3 length: 13 amino acids. The ends were cut back, 5 bases at V and 0 bases at J, with 7 bases in the middle. The germline CDR1 and CDR2 sequences are LNHDA and SQIVND (reference sequence). CDR3 residues: CASSLHLNTEAFF. CDR3 in DNA: TGTGCCAGTAGTCTCCACTTGAACACTGAAGCTTTCTTT.

This clone showed up just once. J is TRBJ1-2 and V is TRBV2, with 9 nucleotides matching TRBD1. Germline CDR1 and CDR2: SNHLY and FYNNEI. Germline trimming cut 5 bases from V and 6 bases from J; bases unmatched to any gene: 4. The CDR3 is made up of 13 amino acids. The CDR3 region has the DNA TGTGCCAGCAGTCCCGACAGGGGGAATGGCTACACCTTC. Protein sequence: CASSPDRGNGYTF.